The rows below give T cell receptor beta chains drawn from one sample of a study of Graves' ophthalmopathy and Graves' hyperthyroidism. One entry per CDR3 protein, called by TCRdb with MiXCR from the multiplex PCR reads. The table lists 740,000 or so distinct CDR3 sequences, around 40% of them singletons. The specimen was peripheral blood. The receptors come from an adult man with Graves' ophthalmopathy. Both conserved end residues are part of each CDR3. A D gene is named only where the DNA matches it firmly. Only part of the rows carry a size: once, few, many, or a class if the clone is expanded.

D gene	J gene	clone size	V gene	CDR3 DNA	CDR3 protein
TRBD1	TRBJ1-5	few	TRBV12-3/TRBV12-4	TGTGCCAGCAGTCCTGGGACAGGGGGCATTAGCAATCAGCCCCAGCATTTT	CASSPGTGGISNQPQHF
TRBD1	TRBJ2-7	few	TRBV6-5	TGTGCCAGCCGGACAGGGTACTACGAGCAGTACTTC	CASRTGYYEQYF
TRBD1	TRBJ2-7	NA	TRBV20-1	TGCAGTGCTACCCCCGACAGGGCTCCCTACGAGCAGTACTTC	CSATPDRAPYEQYF
TRBD1	TRBJ2-5	NA	TRBV10-2	TGCGCCAGCAGTCCGGACAGGGGGAGGGCGCTTGGGGAGACCCAGTACTTC	CASSPDRGRALGETQYF
TRBD1	TRBJ2-7	NA	TRBV7-9	TGTGCCAGCAGCTTAGGTTTCCCGGGACAGGGCTCCTACGAGCAGTACTTC	CASSLGFPGQGSYEQYF
TRBD2	TRBJ2-7	many	TRBV28	TGTGCCAGCAGTTCACGAACTAGCGGGAGCTACGAGCAGTACTTC	CASSSRTSGSYEQYF
NA	TRBJ1-5	NA	TRBV10-3	TGTGCCAGCAGTGACCCCGGGAGTTGGACCTTTCATCAGCCCCAGCATTTT	CASSDPGSWTFHQPQHF
TRBD1	TRBJ1-4	NA	TRBV12-3/TRBV12-4	TGTGCCAGCAGTCGGGACAGGTCTGATGAAAAACTGTTTTTT	CASSRDRSDEKLFF
NA	TRBJ2-5	once	TRBV10-3	TGTGCCATCAGTGAGCAGGGAGTTGGGGAGACCCAGTACTTC	CAISEQGVGETQYF
TRBD1	TRBJ1-2	NA	TRBV7-2	TGTGCCAGCAGCGAACGGACAGGGGGAGACTATGGCTACACCTTC	CASSERTGGDYGYTF
NA	TRBJ1-3	once	TRBV7-9	TGTGCCAGCAGCTCCGCGGGTGGAAACACCATATATTTT	CASSSAGGNTIYF
NA	TRBJ1-2	NA	TRBV2	TGTGCCAGCAGTCCGCATGGCCCGACTAACTATGGCTACACCTTC	CASSPHGPTNYGYTF
TRBD1	TRBJ2-7	NA	TRBV5-1	TGCGCCAGCAGCTACCCAGGGGGGCAGTACTTC	CASSYPGGQYF
NA	TRBJ2-2	NA	TRBV25-1	TGTGCCAGCTCACCAGACATCGGCGGGGAGCTGTTTTTT	CASSPDIGGELFF
TRBD2	TRBJ2-2	few	TRBV7-9	TGTGCCAGCAGCTTAACCACCCCGCGGGGGACCGGGGAGCTGTTTTTT	CASSLTTPRGTGELFF
TRBD2	TRBJ2-7	few	TRBV11-2	TGTGCCAGCAGCTTAGAATCCGGGGGGTCCTACGAGCAGTACTTC	CASSLESGGSYEQYF
TRBD1	TRBJ2-7	NA	TRBV7-8	TGTGCCAGCACCGTATCGGGACAGGGTTTGTACGAGCAGTACTTC	CASTVSGQGLYEQYF
TRBD2	TRBJ2-3	NA	TRBV14	TGTGCCAGCAGCCTCGGACTAGCGGGAGGATACACAGATACGCAGTATTTT	CASSLGLAGGYTDTQYF
NA	TRBJ1-2	NA	TRBV24-1	TGTGCCAGCAGTTACGAAGCCGAGACAGGCAACTATGGCTACACCTTC	CASSYEAETGNYGYTF
NA	TRBJ1-1	many	TRBV24-1	TGTGCCACCAGTGAGAACAGGGAAAACACTGAAGCTTTCTTT	CATSENRENTEAFF
NA	TRBJ1-2	many	TRBV9	TGTGCCAGCAGCGTAGGGACAGCTAACTATGGCTACACCTTC	CASSVGTANYGYTF
TRBD1	TRBJ2-7	few	TRBV5-4	TGTGCCAGCAGCCCCACCCAGACAGGGCGGTACGAGCAGTACTTC	CASSPTQTGRYEQYF
TRBD2	TRBJ2-5	once	TRBV3-1	TGTGCCAGCAGCCAGGGGGGGGGAAGGGTAGCCGAGACCCAGTACTTC	CASSQGGGRVAETQYF
TRBD2	TRBJ2-2	NA	TRBV7-9	TGTGCCAGCAGCTTGGGACTAGCGGGGGAGCGGAACACCGGGGAGCTGTTTTTT	CASSLGLAGERNTGELFF
TRBD1	TRBJ2-5	many	TRBV7-2	TGTGCCAGCAGCTCACAGGGGCTCGAGACCCAGTACTTC	CASSSQGLETQYF
NA	TRBJ2-7	few	TRBV2	TGTGCCAGCAGTGAGGGGCAGGGTGTCTACGAGCAGTACTTC	CASSEGQGVYEQYF
NA	TRBJ1-1	many	TRBV29-1	TGCAGCGTTTCTGAGAACACTGAAGCTTTCTTT	CSVSENTEAFF
TRBD1	TRBJ2-5	many	TRBV10-3	TGTGCCATCAGTGAGTCTGCGGACAGGGGAGGCCAAGAGACCCAGTACTTC	CAISESADRGGQETQYF
TRBD2	TRBJ2-7	NA	TRBV5-1	TGCGCCAGCAGCTGGCGGACTAGTTTCACCTACGAGCAGTACTTC	CASSWRTSFTYEQYF
NA	TRBJ2-2	few	TRBV20-1	TGCAGTGCTACGGGGACCGCCGCGAAGCTGTTTTTT	CSATGTAAKLFF
TRBD2	TRBJ2-7	NA	TRBV20-1	TGCAGTGCCTCAGCGGGAGGGTTCTTTTACGAGCAGTACTTC	CSASAGGFFYEQYF
NA	TRBJ1-5	many	TRBV24-1	TGTGCCACCTTTGCGACAGCAGCCAATCAGCCCCAGCATTTT	CATFATAANQPQHF
TRBD1	TRBJ2-7	NA	TRBV9	TGTGCCAGCAGCCCACCCGGGACAGGACGGCACCACGAGCAGTACTTC	CASSPPGTGRHHEQYF
NA	TRBJ1-6	NA	TRBV9	TGTGCCAGTGGGCCGGGCGGCAACAATTCACCCCTCCACTTT	CASGPGGNNSPLHF
NA	TRBJ2-7	NA	TRBV7-2	TGTGCCAGCAGCCCCCGGGACCCCTCCTACGAGCAGTACTTC	CASSPRDPSYEQYF
NA	TRBJ1-1	many	TRBV12-3/TRBV12-4	TGTGCCAGCAGTTCCGGGACCCGTAACACTGAAGCTTTCTTT	CASSSGTRNTEAFF
NA	TRBJ1-2	many	TRBV19	TGTGCCAGTAGTATCCAGGAGAGGTATGGCTACACCTTC	CASSIQERYGYTF
NA	TRBJ1-5	many	TRBV12-3/TRBV12-4	TGTGCCAGCAGCCGTACAGGGCGTCATCAGCCCCAGCATTTT	CASSRTGRHQPQHF
TRBD1	TRBJ1-1	NA	TRBV29-1	TGCAGCGTACCGGGACAGGACCCGAACACTGAAGCTTTCTTT	CSVPGQDPNTEAFF
NA	TRBJ2-3	NA	TRBV25-1	TGTGCCAGCAGTGAATGGCGTTCTAGCACAGATACGCAGTATTTT	CASSEWRSSTDTQYF
NA	TRBJ1-1	NA	TRBV20-1	TGCAGTGCTAGAGATCGTATGGGCGGGGTAAGTGAAGCTTTCTTT	CSARDRMGGVSEAFF
NA	TRBJ1-2	many	TRBV12-3/TRBV12-4	TGTGCCAGCAGCACGGTGGACAGCTATGGCTACACCTTC	CASSTVDSYGYTF
NA	TRBJ1-5	NA	TRBV29-1	TGCGGCGTTGTAGTAGGGATTAGCAATCAGCCCCAGCATTTT	CGVVVGISNQPQHF
TRBD1	TRBJ1-2	NA	TRBV29-1	TGCAGCGTTGACCCCGGGACAGGGCTTGGCTACACCTTC	CSVDPGTGLGYTF
NA	TRBJ1-5	NA	TRBV5-1	TGCGCCAGCAGCTTGGTGGGGGGGAACAATCAGCCCCAGCATTTT	CASSLVGGNNQPQHF
TRBD1	TRBJ2-7	many	TRBV10-3	TGTGCCAGCAGTTACTCGCAAGACAGGGATATTACCTACGAGCAGTACTTC	CASSYSQDRDITYEQYF
NA	TRBJ1-1	many	TRBV7-9	TGTGCCAGCAGCTTAAGGGAGACAGAGAACACTGAAGCTTTCTTT	CASSLRETENTEAFF
NA	TRBJ2-5	few	TRBV11-2	TGTGCCAGCAGCTTATATCTTAGCGTCCAAGAGACCCAGTACTTC	CASSLYLSVQETQYF
NA	TRBJ1-3	few	TRBV7-9	TGTGCCAGCAGCCAAGATTCGGCCAGGGCCTCTGGAAACACCATATATTTT	CASSQDSARASGNTIYF
NA	TRBJ2-5	NA	TRBV10-3	TGTGCCAGCTCACCACGTGGGGGACCACAAGAGACCCAGTACTTC	CASSPRGGPQETQYF
NA	TRBJ2-5	NA	TRBV13	TGTGCCAGCAGCTTAGTCGGACGACAACAAGAGACCCAGTACTTC	CASSLVGRQQETQYF
NA	TRBJ2-7	NA	TRBV9	TGTGCCAGCAGCCCCGCGGAGACTCCCTACGAGCAGTACTTC	CASSPAETPYEQYF
NA	TRBJ2-2	few	TRBV11-3	TGTGCCAGCAGCTCCAGGGGTGCCGGGGAGCTGTTTTTT	CASSSRGAGELFF
TRBD1	TRBJ1-2	NA	TRBV29-1	TGCAGCGTCGCGACAGGGCATTTCTACACCTTC	CSVATGHFYTF
NA	TRBJ2-3	NA	TRBV7-3	TGTGCCAGCAGCTCCCACCCAACAGATACGCAGTATTTT	CASSSHPTDTQYF
TRBD1	TRBJ2-7	many	TRBV9	TGTGCCAGCAGCGTTGGACAGGGGGGAACCTACGAGCAGTACTTC	CASSVGQGGTYEQYF
TRBD1	TRBJ1-2	NA	TRBV29-1	TGCAGCGTTGAAGATCTCAGGGGACAGGGAGACTATGGCTACACCTTC	CSVEDLRGQGDYGYTF